These 5 T cell receptor beta chains originate from one sample sequenced in a study of T cell repertoires in cytomegalovirus infection. Each CDR3 protein is one row after TCRdb ran MiXCR on the reads. The data hold around 430,000 distinct CDR3 sequences, with approximately 40% observed a single time. For these receptors, no antigen is known. The source material was cultured PBMCs, sampled from culture after CMV antigen stimulation. These receptor sequences come from a human donor in good health (CMV status not recorded). Some clones in this sample may be carry-over from other donors' samples.

The rearrangement links TRBV7-8 to TRBJ1-6; D is unresolved. Trimming cost V 4 bases and J 7 bases, with 8 bases left between them. There are 13 residues in the CDR3. CDR1 and CDR2 (germline): SGHVS, FQNEAQ. The CDR3 bases are TGTGCCAGCAGCTCGGGCGGCAATTCACCCCTCCACTTT. Amino acids: CASSSGGNSPLHF.

The sample holds a few counts of this clonotype. The chain is built from TRBV7-2 and TRBJ2-7; TRBD1 or TRBD2 may be the D gene (7 bases each). Between the trimmed V and J ends, which lost 7 bases and 3 bases, there was a span of 13 bases. Germline V gene lookup returns CDR1 SGHTA and CDR2 FQGNSA. CDR3 length equals 13 residues. The CDR3 loop is CASNQGGRYEQYF. The CDR3 DNA reads TGTGCCAGCAACCAGGGGGGGCGCTACGAGCAGTACTTC.

The V and J genes are TRBV9 and TRBJ2-4; D is possibly TRBD1 (5 bases). Trimming removed 0 bases at V and 9 bases at J, with 13 bases between. Germline assignment: CDR1 SGDLS and CDR2 YYNGEE. The CDR3 length is 14 residues. This CDR3 reads CASSVGSQGVIQYF. The CDR3 DNA sequence: TGTGCCAGCAGCGTAGGATCCCAGGGCGTCATTCAGTACTTC.

The chain recombines TRBV6-5 with TRBJ2-7, with TRBD2 matching 9 bases. Unmatched junction bases numbered 5, after V lost 2 bases and J lost 6 bases. In germline, CDR1 is MNHEY, CDR2 SVGAGI. The CDR3 is made up of 14 amino acids. CDR3 in DNA: TGTGCCAGCAGTTACGGGCGGGAGGGGAGCGAGCAGTACTTC. This encodes CASSYGREGSEQYF.

V and J are TRBV12-3 or TRBV12-4 and TRBJ2-2; TRBD1 is a possible D gene (5 bases). The CDR3 length is 13 residues. The V end lost 3 bases, the J end lost 6 bases, and 8 bases lay between the germline ends. CDR3 region: CASSLPGSGELFF. CDR3 nucleotide sequence: TGTGCCAGCAGTTTGCCAGGGTCCGGGGAGCTGTTTTTT.